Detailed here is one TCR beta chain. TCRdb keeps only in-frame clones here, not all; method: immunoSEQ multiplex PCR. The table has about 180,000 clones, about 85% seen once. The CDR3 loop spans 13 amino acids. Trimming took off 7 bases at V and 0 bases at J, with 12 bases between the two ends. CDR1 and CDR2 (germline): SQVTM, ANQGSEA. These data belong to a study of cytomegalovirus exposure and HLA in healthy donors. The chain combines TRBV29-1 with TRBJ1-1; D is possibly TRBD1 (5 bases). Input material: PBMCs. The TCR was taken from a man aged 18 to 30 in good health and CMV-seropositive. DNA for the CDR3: TGCAGCGGGCGGGACGGACTGAACACTGAAGCTTTCTTT. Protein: CSGRDGLNTEAFF.